This TCR beta chain emerged from a study of T cells in Graves' hyperthyroidism and ophthalmopathy. Broader study findings: Most expanded thyroid clonotypes above 0.001 recurred in blood.

This CDR3 region has 16 residues. V was trimmed by 6 bases and J by 10 bases, leaving 22 bases between them. Amplified regions were TCR beta CDR3 sequences from RNA transcripts. First-round RT-PCR of the TCR CDR3 relied on the HTBI primer set. Via MiXCR, TCRdb re-called the multiplex PCR reads, giving one row per CDR3 protein. This sample has 700,000 to 850,000 distinct CDR3 sequences, with over 35% found just once. It was around 11 ml of fresh peripheral blood that supplied the PBMCs. Regarding this clonotype: Its antigen is not known.

Sequencing was carried out using blood. This sequence joins TRBV12-3 or TRBV12-4 and TRBJ1-6, with D perhaps matching TRBD1 (5 bases). This sequence originates from a middle-aged woman with Graves' hyperthyroidism. CDR3 loop: CASSQGGASDSSPLHF. In DNA form, the CDR3 reads TGTGCCAGCAGCCAGGGTGGGGCCAGCGATTCGTCACCCCTCCACTTT.